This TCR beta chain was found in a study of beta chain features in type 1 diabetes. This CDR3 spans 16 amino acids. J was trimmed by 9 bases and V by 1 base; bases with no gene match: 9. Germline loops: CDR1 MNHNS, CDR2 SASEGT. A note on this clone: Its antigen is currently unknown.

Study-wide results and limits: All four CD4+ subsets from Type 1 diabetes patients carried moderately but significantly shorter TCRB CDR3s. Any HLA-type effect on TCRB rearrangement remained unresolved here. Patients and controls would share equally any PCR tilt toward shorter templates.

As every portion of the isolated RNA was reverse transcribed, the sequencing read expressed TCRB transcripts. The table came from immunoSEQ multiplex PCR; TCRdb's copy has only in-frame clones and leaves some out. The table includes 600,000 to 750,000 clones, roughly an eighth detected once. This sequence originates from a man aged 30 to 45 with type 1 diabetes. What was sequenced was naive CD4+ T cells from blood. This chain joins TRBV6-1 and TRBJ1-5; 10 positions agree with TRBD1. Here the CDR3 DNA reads TGTGCCAGCAGTGAAGTGGGACAGGGGCCCCAGGGGCCCCAGCATTTT. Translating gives CASSEVGQGPQGPQHF.